These 17 T cell receptor beta chains came from one sample sequenced in a study of CD8+CD57+ T cells in acquired aplastic anemia. Patients chosen for sequencing had shown CD8+CD57+ cell expansion by flow cytometry. Genomic DNA, serving as template, underwent TCR beta VDJ and CDR3 profiling. A single record per CDR3 protein comes from TCRdb applying MiXCR to the reads. The repertoire holds approximately 95,000 distinct CDR3 sequences, about 63% seen once, with 55% to 65% in the top ten. Sequenced input: sorted CD4+, CD8+, or CD8+CD57+ T cells (not recorded which) from PBMCs. These receptors all stem from a human donor with aplastic anemia.

The rearrangement joins TRBV25-1 to TRBJ1-1; D perhaps matches TRBD1 (5 bases). Germline values: CDR1 MGHDK, CDR2 SYGVNS. CDR3 size: 15 residues. V was cut by 3 bases and J by 5 bases, with 16 bases left in between. The CDR3 DNA reads TGTGCCAGCAGTGAGCAGGGTGGAGCGATAACTGAAGCTTTCTTT. Residues: CASSEQGGAITEAFF.

The rearrangement joins TRBV6-1 to TRBJ2-5, with TRBD1 matching 8 bases. V dropped 10 bases and J dropped 7; count of bases not matched to a gene: 11. CDR3 length equals 13 residues. Germline V gives CDR1 MNHNS, CDR2 SASEGT. CDR3 amino acids: CATRGLSLGTQYF. CDR3 sequence (DNA): TGTGCCACCAGGGGGCTCAGCCTCGGGACCCAGTACTTC.

This chain joins TRBV6-1 and TRBJ2-7; D is perhaps TRBD1 (6 bases). Per the germline V gene, CDR1 is MNHNS and CDR2 is SASEGT. CDR3 length: 12 amino acids. V lost 6 bases and J lost 6, with 12 bases in between. The chain's CDR3 is CASRTGRSEQYF. In DNA, the CDR3 is TGTGCCAGCAGAACAGGGCGTAGCGAGCAGTACTTC.

Details on this clonotype: Without the conserved terminal phenylalanine or tryptophan, this CDR3 likely stems from a read error. The chain joins TRBV7-8 to TRBJ1-2, with D possibly being TRBD1 (5 bases). The CDR3 length is 12 residues. V lost 10 bases and J lost 4, with 13 bases in between. The germline CDR1 and CDR2 sequences are SGHVS and FQNEAQ. CDR3 protein: CAILEGTYGYTL. In DNA, the CDR3 is TGTGCCATCCTCGAAGGGACCTATGGCTACACCCTC.

The chain combines TRBV19 with TRBJ2-5, with TRBD1 matching over 9 bases. Losses at the gene ends were 3 bases for V and 5 bases for J; bases not matched to a gene: 4. This CDR3 region has 14 residues. CDR1 and CDR2 from the germline V gene are LNHDA and SQIVND (reference sequence). The CDR3 region has the DNA TGTGCCAGTAGTATGGGACAGGGTTGGGAGACCCAGTACTTC. Translation: CASSMGQGWETQYF.

The chain links TRBV24-1 to TRBJ1-1; D uncertain. Germline lookup yields CDR1 KGHDR and CDR2 SFDVKD. V dropped 7 bases and J dropped 0 bases, with 8 bases sitting between them. This CDR3 is built from 13 residues. The CDR3 bases are TGTGCCACCAGAGACGGTATGAACACTGAAGCTTTCTTT. Amino acid sequence: CATRDGMNTEAFF.

This clonotype has only a few counts. The chain carries TRBV20-1 and TRBJ2-7; D is ambiguous. Trimming removed 6 bases at V and 4 bases at J, with 16 bases between. Germline CDR1 is DFQATT and CDR2 is SNEGSKA (reference sequence). CDR3 length: 13 residues. The CDR3 spells CSAPDRSRYEQYF. CDR3 DNA sequence: TGCAGTGCCCCCGACCGATCGCGGTACGAGCAGTACTTC.

V is TRBV7-9 and J is TRBJ1-4, with 7 bases identical to TRBD1. This CDR3 region has 15 residues. Germline assignment: CDR1 SEHNR and CDR2 FQNEAQ (reference sequence). V shed 5 bases, J shed 2 bases, and the junction held 5 bases outside the gene matches. CDR3 DNA sequence: TGTGCCAGCAGCAACCCGACAGGGACTAATGAAAAACTGTTTTTT. This codes for CASSNPTGTNEKLFF. The entire variable domain, with the rest obtained from reference TRBV7-9 and TRBJ1-4, is as follows: DTGVSQNPRHKITKRGQNVTFRCDPISEHNRLYWYRQTLGQGPEFLTYFQNEAQLEKSRLLSDRFSAERPKGSFSTLEIQRTEQGDSAMYLCASSNPTGTNEKLFFGSGTQLSVL.

V is TRBV7-6 and J is TRBJ2-7; D is unresolved. The CDR3 is 11 residues long. Germline lookup yields CDR1 SGHVS and CDR2 FNYEAQ. Trimming took off 3 bases at V and 5 bases at J, with 5 bases between the two ends. The CDR3: CASSFTDEQYF. CDR3 in DNA: TGTGCCAGCAGCTTTACCGACGAGCAGTACTTC.

This clonotype has ten or more counts. The chain carries TRBV6-5 and TRBJ2-5, with 9 bases that match TRBD1. Germline CDR1 reads MNHEY; CDR2 reads SVGAGI. V shed 5 bases and J 5 bases; nucleotides not matched to a gene: 9. This CDR3 has 15 amino acids. CDR3 residues: CASSNLQGAFETQYF. The CDR3 region has the DNA TGTGCCAGCAGTAACTTACAGGGGGCCTTTGAGACCCAGTACTTC.

This clonotype has a handful of counts. The chain employs TRBV2 and TRBJ2-7; D remains ambiguous. V gave up 6 bases and J gave up 2 bases, with 8 bases separating them. The CDR3 spans 12 residues. Germline CDR1 SNHLY, CDR2 FYNNEI. Here the CDR3 reads CASSTKAYEQYF. As DNA, the CDR3 is TGTGCCAGCAGCACCAAGGCCTACGAGCAGTACTTC.

V gene TRBV19 combines with J gene TRBJ2-2, with D unclear. CDR1 and CDR2 (germline): LNHDA, SQIVND (reference sequence). Trimming took off 4 bases at V and 0 bases at J, with 12 bases between the two ends. The CDR3 contains 16 residues. In DNA, the CDR3 is TGTGCCAGTAGTACCCCCCGGGTTCCGAACACCGGGGAGCTGTTTTTT. Translation: CASSTPRVPNTGELFF.

This clonotype was counted a single time. V usage is TRBV7-8 and J usage is TRBJ2-7; the D gene is possibly TRBD2 (6 bases). Looked up from germline, CDR1 is SGHVS and CDR2 is FQNEAQ. This CDR3 is 15 amino acids long. With 6 bases removed from V and 1 base from J, the gap between germline ends came to 16 bases. The CDR3 reads CASRVDYPSSYEQYF. For the CDR3, the DNA is TGTGCCAGCAGAGTGGACTATCCGTCATCCTACGAGCAGTACTTC.

The gene calls are TRBV7-8 and TRBJ1-2, with D uncertain. Trimming stripped 5 bases from V and 1 base from J, with 8 bases between. This CDR3 spans 13 amino acids. Germline lookup yields CDR1 SGHVS and CDR2 FQNEAQ. The CDR3: CASSPEVNYGYTF. In DNA, the CDR3 is TGTGCCAGCAGCCCCGAGGTTAACTATGGCTACACCTTC.

This clonotype appeared a few times. The J gene is TRBJ2-7, the V gene TRBV14; D ambiguous. Germline CDR1 is SGHDN and CDR2 is FVKESK. Deletions cut 8 bases from V and 3 bases from J, with 11 bases between. This CDR3 is 12 amino acids long. The CDR3 protein is CASGLSVYEQYF. The CDR3 DNA reads as TGTGCCAGCGGCTTATCCGTCTACGAGCAGTACTTC. Combining the CDR3 with reference TRBV14 and TRBJ2-7 gives the whole variable domain EAGVTQFPSHSVIEKGQTVTLRCDPISGHDNLYWYRRVMGKEIKFLLHFVKESKQDESGMPNNRFLAERTGGTYSTLKVQPAELEDSGVYFCASGLSVYEQYFGPGTRLTVT.

In this sample, this clonotype turned up a few times. The V call is TRBV2, the J call TRBJ2-7; D is unresolved. Germline CDR1 and CDR2: SNHLY and FYNNEI. The CDR3 consists of 12 residues. Trimming left V 7 bases short and J 4 bases short, with 11 bases between. The CDR3 DNA is TGTGCCAGCAAGGGCAGGTCGTACGAGCAGTACTTC. It codes for CASKGRSYEQYF.

V is TRBV5-1 and J is TRBJ2-3; D possibly uses TRBD1 or TRBD2 (5 bases each). CDR1 SGHRS and CDR2 YFSETQ come from the germline V gene. Trimming shortened V by 6 bases and J by 0 bases, and 20 bases separated the two germline ends. This CDR3 spans 17 amino acids. The CDR3 bases are TGCGCCAGCAACTACCTCTCCCCGGGACGAAGCACAGATACGCAGTATTTT. Encoded protein: CASNYLSPGRSTDTQYF.